This T cell receptor beta chain is drawn from a study of tumor-infiltrating lymphocytes in primary liver carcinoma (dated by TCRdb to 2016 to 2017). The study in broad terms: Roughly five patients with histopathologically diagnosed primary liver carcinoma underwent surgical resection in China between late 2015 and March 2016. Of the five patients, three men and two women aged 30 to 69 years, four had hepatocellular carcinoma and one had combined HCC and intrahepatic cholangiocarcinoma. The tumors of the five patients were staged as T1-T3 N0M0, with maximum diameters ranging from 4.2 to 10 cm. Each sample produced roughly 3.65 to 8 million productive TCRbeta reads, and read depth showed no significant difference between tissue types. Across five regions of each liver tumor, along with adjacent normal tissue and blood, the study brought together TCRbeta repertoire sequencing, expression microarrays and whole-exome sequencing. A total of 35 or so specimens from 5 patients went through TCRbeta repertoire sequencing, namely 25 tumor regions, 5 adjacent noncancerous liver tissues and 5 peripheral blood samples. High reproducibility was observed for the technical replicate repertoires, with mean shared-clone rates roughly 0.92 and correlation coefficients above 0.95. Broad study findings and their caveats: Because sequencing covered only the TCR beta chain and unpaired alpha chains were not captured, true repertoire diversity is likely underestimated. Consistent with antigen-driven expansion, pairs of tumor regions showed higher repertoire overlap (mean around 36%) than either tumor-adjacent pairs (around 17%) or tumor-blood pairs (roughly 15%). Because the samples were bulk and unsorted, CD4+ and CD8+ T cell repertoires could not be compared. Compared with blood, tumors had a significantly larger share of the repertoire taken up by the top 250 clones (p = 0.039). Only a few patients were included in the study, and the authors note that the findings should be validated in a larger study.

V is cut by 8 bases and J by 6 bases, and the space between the germline ends is 11 bases. Reading the germline V gene gives CDR1 SGHNT and CDR2 YENEEA. Including the terminal cysteine and phenylalanine, the CDR3 comprises 12 residues. The retained sequence is limited to the CDR3, 36 bases, with the frame set at the first base. Using a constant-region primer and ProtoScript II reverse transcriptase, TCRbeta-specific cDNA was reverse-transcribed from 400 to 550 ng total RNA. TCRbeta libraries were built with three nested multiplex PCR rounds, a slightly modified ARM-PCR procedure. Multiplex TRBV1-TRBV30 forward primers and a Cbeta reverse primer were used in the first two PCR rounds, each of which was run for around 10 cycles. A final 25-cycle PCR with Deep VentR polymerase added sample barcodes and Illumina adapters. Amplicons of 200-500 bp were gel-purified with a QIAquick gel extraction kit before sequencing. An Illumina HiSeq 2500 was used to sequence the TCRbeta amplicons with 250-bp paired-end reads. For the original study's pipeline: Trimmomatic v0.33 was used to quality-trim the reads, and FLASH v1.2.11 was used to merge paired reads so that full CDR3 sequences could be recovered. MiGEC v1.2.1b assigned V, D and J germline segments to the rearranged TCRbeta sequences. Clonotype statistics and Shannon-Wiener diversity indices were computed with VDJtools v1.0.0. To reduce sampling bias, subsequent analyses other than the diversity analysis used only the 250 most abundant clonotypes in each sample. TCRdb handled the public reads itself, with Q25 trimming in fastp and clone calling in MiXCR, and kept productive beta chains. Rows merge per CDR3 protein into single entries with the most common DNA and genes. TCRdb's processing, not the authors' own work, is the source of the V and J calls. This sample lists some 180,000 distinct CDR3 sequences; less than 65% were detected once. The leading ten clones occupy 72% of the sample.

TRIzol reagent was used to extract blood RNA from unsorted whole blood, while the DNeasy Blood & Tissue kit provided the germline DNA. Chronic HBV infection was present in the patients, and the patients were treatment-naive at sampling. Around 3.6 milliliters of peripheral blood were collected into K2EDTA tubes before surgery. Only one count was recorded for this clonotype. Its antigen target is currently unknown. There are no base qualities to consult, and no much larger clone falls within one base. Weak support is all one read offers. The TCR comes from a man between 35 and 55 years old with primary liver carcinoma and hepatitis B virus infection. The sample consisted of peripheral blood. The rearranged chain carries TRBV11-3 and TRBJ2-1; no D gene is confidently identified. In nucleotides, the sequence is TGTGCCAGCGGCACGGATATCAATGAGCAGTTCTTC. Its coded protein is CASGTDINEQFF.